This TCR beta chain was observed in a study of blood T cells in healthy people across ages (dated by TCRdb to 2013 to 2016). About the full investigation: Template switching captured roughly one uniquely barcoded TCR beta cDNA molecule per two T cells in model experiments. To avoid experimental bias, donors of different ages were spread randomly across the sequencing lanes. The donors were divided into four age groups: young (average around 16 years), middle-aged (roughly 42), aged (approximately 62) and long-lived (82). The study measured age-related changes in TCR beta repertoire diversity using deep sequencing normalized with unique cDNA molecular identifiers. For two donors (one aged 18 to 30 and one aged 80 or older), the study analyzed two additional independent replicas of 1 million unique cDNA reads from the same blood draw.

This clonotype was counted ten times or more. The clone's antigen remains unknown. No per-base quality is available; no much larger clone lies one base away. The full study reports these points: Observed TCR beta diversity per million T cells fell roughly linearly with age, and a significant reduction was already apparent by age around 36. Because the CMV infection status of the donors was unknown, age-related changes in expanded clonotypes may potentially have been confounded. A strong correlation was found between observed TCR beta diversity and the percentage of naive T cells measured by flow cytometry. Compared with the aged group, the long-lived group had more naive CD4+ T cells, fewer expanded clones and increased TCR diversity, suggesting age selection. Since profiling was done on bulk unsorted PBMCs, naive and antigen-experienced compartments could not be conclusively compared. Estimates of total diversity based on one million sequenced T cells were regarded as lower bounds and as underestimates.

Trimming removed 0 bases from V and 3 bases from J; the gene matches leave 9 bases unexplained. Taken from cysteine to phenylalanine, the CDR3 has 17 residues. Only the CDR3 part of the read is kept: 51 bases, read in frame from the first base. The germline V gene yields ENHRY for CDR1 and SYGVKD for CDR2. To prepare the library, 5' RACE was applied. For sequencing, an Illumina HiSeq 2500 was employed. A second roughly 7 to 11 cycle PCR used a sample-barcoded 5' primer and a J-beta primer mix. A unique molecular identifier was introduced onto each TCR beta cDNA molecule by a template-switch 5' adaptor carrying 12 random nucleotides. Each sample yielded at least 2.5 million CDR3-containing paired-end reads. First-strand cDNA synthesis was performed from all RNA using the Mint cDNA synthesis kit, with priming by a TRBC-specific oligonucleotide. All cDNA was treated with uracil-DNA glycosylase and then went through a first 18-cycle PCR with the universal primers M1SS and BC2_uni_R. The published analysis was carried out like this. For normalization, 1 million high-quality reads were randomly selected from each sample, with every read carrying a distinct molecular identifier. Instead of being binned into consensus sequences, reads that shared molecular identifiers were thrown out. MiTCR, set to a Q25 quality threshold and the strictest error-elimination algorithm, was used for CDR3 identification, clonotype clustering and error correction. Lower-bound total TCR beta diversity was estimated with a nonparametric unseen species model using Euler transformation. The public reads were reanalyzed by TCRdb: fastp trimming at Q25, MiXCR alignment, in-frame beta chains only. CDR3 protein sequences are deduplicated, and each keeps its most common genes and DNA. TCRdb's processing, not the study's, gives the V and J calls here. In this sample the table shows approximately 1.5 million distinct CDR3 sequences, about 35% of which occur a single time. The ten most abundant clones make up around 11% of the sample.

Donors were about 36 systemically healthy Caucasian individuals from Russia aged 6 to 90 years. Approximately 11 milliliters of peripheral blood were drawn from each donor into EDTA-treated Vacutainer tubes. PBMCs were isolated by Ficoll-Paque density-gradient centrifugation, with at least 6 million obtained per sample. Trizol reagent was used to extract total RNA from PBMCs, with at least 5.5 micrograms per sample. Naive CD45RAhigh/CD27high T cell percentages were measured by flow cytometry on a PBMC aliquot from every donor. The rearrangement joined TRBV10-3 to TRBJ2-7, with 9 bases aligning to TRBD2. This sequence originates from a woman in her twenties or thirties in good health. The sample comprised blood. The CDR3 protein: CAISESEILAGRYEQYF. The nucleotides read TGTGCCATCAGTGAGTCTGAGATACTAGCGGGCCGCTACGAGCAGTACTTC.